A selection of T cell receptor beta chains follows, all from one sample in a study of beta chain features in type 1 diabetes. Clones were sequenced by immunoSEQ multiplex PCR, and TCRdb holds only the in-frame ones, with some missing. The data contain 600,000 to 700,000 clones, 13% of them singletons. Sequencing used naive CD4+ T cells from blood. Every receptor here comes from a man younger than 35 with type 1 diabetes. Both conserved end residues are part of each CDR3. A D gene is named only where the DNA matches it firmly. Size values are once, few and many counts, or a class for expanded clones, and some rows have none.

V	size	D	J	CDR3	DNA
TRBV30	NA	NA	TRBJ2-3	CAEGTGRTDTQYF	TGTGCGGAGGGTACGGGGCGCACAGATACGCAGTATTTT
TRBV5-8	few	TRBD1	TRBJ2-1	CASTLGTGVNEQFF	TGTGCCAGCACCCTAGGGACAGGGGTAAATGAGCAGTTCTTC
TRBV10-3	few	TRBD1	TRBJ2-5	CAISERTGAGETQYF	TGTGCCATCAGTGAAAGGACAGGGGCCGGGGAGACCCAGTACTTC
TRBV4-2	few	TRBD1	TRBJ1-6	CASSTGTGVNSPLHF	TGTGCCAGCAGCACTGGGACAGGGGTTAATTCACCCCTCCACTTT
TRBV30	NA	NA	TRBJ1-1	CAWSDRVTEAFF	TGTGCCTGGAGTGATAGGGTCACTGAAGCTTTCTTT
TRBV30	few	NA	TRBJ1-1	CAWSPRWSTEAFF	TGTGCCTGGAGTCCACGGTGGTCCACTGAAGCTTTCTTT
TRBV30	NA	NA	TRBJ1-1	CAWSVGGSTEAFF	TGTGCCTGGAGTGTAGGAGGGAGCACTGAAGCTTTCTTT
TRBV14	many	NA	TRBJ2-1	CASSPIRGMNEQFF	TGTGCCAGCAGCCCTATCCGGGGGATGAATGAGCAGTTCTTC
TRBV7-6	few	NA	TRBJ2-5	CASSLVTETQYF	TGTGCCAGCAGCTTAGTTACAGAGACCCAGTACTTC
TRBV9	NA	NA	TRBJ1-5	CASSPFADSNQPQHF	TGTGCCAGCAGCCCTTTTGCAGATAGCAATCAGCCCCAGCATTTT
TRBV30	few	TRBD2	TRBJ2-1	CAWIMAGGPYNEQFF	TGTGCCTGGATTATGGCGGGGGGACCCTACAATGAGCAGTTCTTC
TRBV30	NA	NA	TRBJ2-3	CAWRNRVGTDTQYF	TGTGCCTGGAGGAATAGGGTCGGGACAGATACGCAGTATTTT
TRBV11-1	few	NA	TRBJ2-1	CASSSSLGIGANEQFF	TGTGCCAGCAGCTCCTCGTTGGGAATAGGGGCCAATGAGCAGTTCTTC
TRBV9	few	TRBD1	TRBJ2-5	CASSVRQGHETQYF	TGTGCCAGCAGCGTACGACAGGGACACGAGACCCAGTACTTC
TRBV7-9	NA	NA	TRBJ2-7	CASSSGTKSYEQYF	TGTGCCAGCAGTTCGGGGACAAAATCCTACGAGCAGTACTTC
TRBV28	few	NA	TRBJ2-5	CASREGFQETQYF	TGTGCCAGCAGAGAGGGGTTCCAAGAGACCCAGTACTTC
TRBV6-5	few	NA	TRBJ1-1	CASSTLNTEAFF	TGTGCCAGCTCGACCTTGAACACTGAAGCTTTCTTT
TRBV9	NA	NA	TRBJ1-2	CASSVQGYGYTF	TGTGCCAGCAGCGTACAGGGCTATGGCTACACCTTC
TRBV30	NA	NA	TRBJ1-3	CAWSVDGPNRGNTIYF	TGTGCCTGGAGTGTCGACGGTCCCAACAGAGGAAACACCATATATTTT
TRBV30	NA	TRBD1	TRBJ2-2	CAWTRGHDGELFF	TGTGCCTGGACCAGGGGGCATGACGGGGAGCTGTTTTTT
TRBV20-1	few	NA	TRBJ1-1	CSVDRNTEAFF	TGCAGTGTGGATAGGAACACTGAAGCTTTCTTT